This entry lists 30 T cell receptor beta chains sequenced from one sample in a study of T-cell memory formation after mild COVID-19. MiXCR, run by TCRdb on the 5' RACE reads, gives a single entry per CDR3 protein. There are around 12,000 distinct CDR3 sequences in the sample; around 13% occur only once, and around three fifths lies in the top ten. The sample comprised PBMCs or a T cell subset sorted from them (not recorded which). The receptors originated from a man between 18 and 35 years old who had mild COVID-19 (a few samples of this study predate the infection). Cell type and time point are not known.

This clonotype was counted many times. This chain joins TRBV5-1 and TRBJ2-1; D remains ambiguous. In germline, CDR1 is SGHRS, CDR2 YFSETQ. The CDR3 spans 13 residues. V was trimmed by 4 bases and J by 8 bases, leaving 13 bases between them. CDR3 residues: CASSPGPHHEQFF. In DNA, the CDR3 is TGCGCCAGCAGCCCCGGCCCACACCATGAGCAGTTCTTC.

The CDR3 protein is CASSLAQSRDNEQFF. The CDR3 bases are TGTGCCAGCAGCTTAGCCCAGTCGCGGGACAATGAGCAGTTCTTC. The chain couples TRBV7-9 to TRBJ2-1; D is possibly TRBD2 (5 bases). In germline, CDR1 is SEHNR, CDR2 FQNEAQ (reference sequence). The V end lost 0 bases, the J end lost 5 bases, and 11 bases lay between the germline ends. The CDR3 extends over 15 amino acids.

The table lists this clonotype with a few counts. The rearrangement links TRBV6-6 to TRBJ2-7; D unresolved. The CDR3 has 17 amino acids. Germline V gene lookup returns CDR1 MNHNY and CDR2 SVGAGI (reference sequence). The V and J ends lost 5 bases and 5 bases respectively, with 25 bases between them. CDR3 bases: TGTGCCAGCAGTGTAGGGAATACCTACATCTCTTCCCACGAGCAGTACGTC. Protein sequence: CASSVGNTYISSHEQYV.

The J gene is TRBJ1-5, the V gene TRBV4-2; D is undetermined. This CDR3 comprises 15 residues. The germline gives CDR1 LGHNA, CDR2 YNFKEQ. V was clipped by 3 bases and J by 0 bases, with 9 bases between them. CDR3 region: CASSQAAYSNQPQHF. CDR3 nucleotide sequence: TGTGCCAGCAGCCAGGCCGCTTATAGCAATCAGCCCCAGCATTTT.

This clonotype appeared many times. The rearrangement uses TRBV12-3 or TRBV12-4 and TRBJ2-2; 7 bases are a match to TRBD1. V lost 3 bases, J lost 4 bases, and 2 bases stayed unmatched. The CDR3 is 14 amino acids. The CDR3 DNA is TGTGCCAGCAGTTTTAGGGGGCTCACCGGGGAGCTGTTTTTT. It is translated as CASSFRGLTGELFF.

This clonotype was picked up many times. The chain combines TRBV7-6 with TRBJ2-3; D gene uncertain. Germline CDR1 SGHVS, CDR2 FNYEAQ. Trimming took off 5 bases at V and 5 bases at J, with 5 bases between the two ends. This CDR3 has 11 amino acids. The CDR3 bases are TGTGCCAGCAGCACTGGAGATACGCAGTATTTT. This sequence encodes CASSTGDTQYF.

This clonotype was observed many times. The chain uses TRBV7-2 and TRBJ1-5; D not certain. CDR3 length: 13 amino acids. Germline V gives CDR1 SGHTA, CDR2 FQGNSA. V gave up 1 base and J gave up 7 bases, with 8 bases separating them. The CDR3 DNA reads TGTGCCAGCAGCTTAGTGTTTGGCCAGCCCCAGCATTTT. Its protein is CASSLVFGQPQHF. Combining the CDR3 with reference TRBV7-2 and TRBJ1-5 gives the whole variable domain GAGVSQSPSNKVTEKGKDVELRCDPISGHTALYWYRQSLGQGLEFLIYFQGNSAPDKSGLPSDRFSAERTGGSVSTLTIQRTQQEDSAVYLCASSLVFGQPQHFGDGTRLSIL.

This clonotype was observed many times. Germline and junction disagree at one end, which may indicate a read error. J is TRBJ2-2 and V is TRBV7-7, with D possibly matching TRBD2 (6 bases). CDR3 length: 13 residues. CDR1 is SSHAT and CDR2 is FNYEAQ in the germline V gene (reference sequence). The CDR3: CASSLMRDGELFF. The CDR3 nucleotides are TGTGCTAGCAGCTTAATGCGGGACGGGGAGCTGTTTTTT.

This clonotype was counted between two and nine times. This chain connects TRBV13 to TRBJ2-7, with D possibly matching TRBD2 (6 bases). The germline CDR1 and CDR2 sequences are PRHDT and FYEKMQ (reference sequence). The CDR3 has 14 residues. Trimming shortened V by 5 bases and J by 1 base, and 12 bases separated the two germline ends. The CDR3 loop is CASSPTSGSYEQYV. DNA of the CDR3: TGTGCCAGCAGCCCCACCAGCGGGTCCTACGAGCAGTACGTC.

This clonotype showed up many times. The chain couples TRBV28 to TRBJ2-1; D is undetermined. Trimming took off 3 bases at V and 3 bases at J, with 6 bases between the two ends. Germline CDR1 reads MDHEN; CDR2 reads SYDVKM. The CDR3 length is 13 residues. The chain's CDR3 is CASSFPGYNEQFF. CDR3 sequence (DNA): TGTGCCAGCAGTTTCCCCGGCTACAATGAGCAGTTCTTC.

This clonotype occurred many times. This chain connects TRBV7-2 to TRBJ1-2, with D tentatively TRBD1 (5 bases). Germline V gene sequence: CDR1 SGHTA, CDR2 FQGNSA. V was pared by 5 bases and J by 4 bases, with 17 bases between. CDR3 length equals 15 residues. CDR3 nucleotides: TGTGCCAGCAGCCGAGAATCCGGGACCCGCTATGGCTACACCTTC. Protein: CASSRESGTRYGYTF.

The chain combines TRBV6-2 or TRBV6-3 with TRBJ1-1; no reliable D call. This CDR3 is 11 amino acids long. Germline V lookup: CDR1 MNHEY, CDR2 SVGEGT. Trimming removed 6 bases from V and 11 bases from J, with 13 bases in between. This CDR3 is CASSEVGAAFF. The DNA of the CDR3 is TGTGCCAGCAGCGAAGTGGGTGCGGCTTTCTTT.

In its sample, this clonotype was seen many times. The J gene is TRBJ1-1, the V gene TRBV6-5; a weak D match, TRBD1 (6 bases). Trimming removed 4 bases at V and 0 bases at J, with 9 bases between. Germline loops: CDR1 MNHEY, CDR2 SVGAGI. This CDR3 contains 14 residues. The CDR3 here is CASSSDRLNTEAFF. As DNA, the CDR3 is TGTGCCAGCAGTTCCGACAGGTTGAACACTGAAGCTTTCTTT.

There are many counts of this clonotype. The rearrangement joins TRBV7-9 to TRBJ2-5; D remains ambiguous. This CDR3 contains 16 residues. Germline-derived CDR1 and CDR2 are SEHNR and FQNEAQ (reference sequence). Trimming removed 1 base at V and 5 bases at J, with 17 bases between. Here the CDR3 DNA reads TGTGCCAGCAGCTTAGGGATGCGGCGCGGTAGGGAGACCCAGTACTTC. Translation gives CASSLGMRRGRETQYF.

This clonotype came up many times. This sequence joins TRBV11-2 and TRBJ2-1; 8 bases line up with TRBD2. The CDR3 consists of 19 residues. CDR1 and CDR2 (germline): SGHAT, FQNNGV. Trimming removed 1 base from V and 0 bases from J; junction bases left unmatched: 11. DNA for the CDR3: TGTGCCAGCAGCTTAGGGTGGCTAGCGGGCCCGAGCTCCTACAATGAGCAGTTCTTC. This encodes CASSLGWLAGPSSYNEQFF.

This clonotype was counted between two and nine times. The chain carries TRBV6-5 and TRBJ1-5, with D possibly TRBD1 on 5 matching bases. The CDR3 contains 13 residues. Germline V gene sequence: CDR1 MNHEY, CDR2 SVGAGI. V was clipped by 4 bases and J by 7 bases, with 11 bases between them. The DNA for the CDR3 is TGTGCCAGCAGTTCGAGGGGTTACCAGCCCCAGCATTTT. Encoded protein: CASSSRGYQPQHF.

This chain joins TRBV7-3 and TRBJ2-5; no clear D gene. This CDR3 is built from 15 residues. CDR1 is SGHTA, CDR2 FQGTGA, per germline. Trimming took 4 bases from V and 5 from J, leaving 17 bases between them. The CDR3 loop is CASSSGPFPMETQYF. For the CDR3, the DNA is TGTGCCAGCAGCTCCGGACCTTTCCCCATGGAGACCCAGTACTTC.

This clonotype came up many times. This rearrangement joins TRBV21-1 to TRBJ2-1; the table's D call TRBD1 went unverified against the DNA. TRBV21-1 is deemed a pseudogene. The CDR3 extends over 14 amino acids. The CDR3 DNA is TGTGCCAGCAACGGGGGGACGTCCTACAATGAGCAGTTCTTC. It yields the protein CASNGGTSYNEQFF.

This clonotype was observed many times. The chain carries TRBV9 and TRBJ2-7; D is perhaps TRBD1 (6 bases). Trimming left V 0 bases short and J 2 bases short, with 12 bases between. This CDR3 is built from 15 residues. Germline V gene sequence: CDR1 SGDLS, CDR2 YYNGEE. CDR3 protein: CASSVGGGPTYEQYF. In nucleotides, the CDR3 is TGTGCCAGCAGCGTAGGAGGGGGACCGACCTACGAGCAGTACTTC.

This clonotype was counted ten times or more. The CDR3 region is CASSLGASYEQYV. The CDR3 DNA reads as TGTGCCAGCAGCTTGGGGGCAAGCTACGAGCAGTACGTC. This chain connects TRBV7-9 to TRBJ2-7, with a tentative D call TRBD1 (6 bases). Between the trimmed V and J ends, which lost 3 bases and 3 bases, there was a span of 9 bases. The CDR3 contains 13 residues. From germline, CDR1 is SEHNR and CDR2 FQNEAQ (reference sequence).

The chain has TRBV5-5 and TRBJ1-5; TRBD1 aligns across 9 bases. Germline lookup yields CDR1 SGHKS and CDR2 YYEKEE (reference sequence). The CDR3 loop spans 16 amino acids. The trim removed 3 bases at V and 3 bases at J, leaving 7 bases unmatched. As DNA, the CDR3 is TGTGCCAGCAGCTCCGTGAGGACAGGGGCCAATCAGCCCCAGCATTTT. This gives the protein CASSSVRTGANQPQHF.

This clonotype was counted many times. This sequence joins TRBV7-2 and TRBJ1-1; 8 bases line up with TRBD1. V shed 6 bases, J shed 3 bases, and the junction held 6 bases outside the gene matches. CDR1 is SGHTA and CDR2 is FQGNSA in the germline V gene. The CDR3 has 14 residues. CDR3 sequence (DNA): TGTGCCAGCAGTCGGACAGGGTATTACACTGAAGCTTTCTTT. Its protein product is CASSRTGYYTEAFF.

The rearrangement uses TRBV4-2 and TRBJ2-3; perhaps D is TRBD1 or TRBD2 (5 bases each). The V gene lost 0 bases and the J gene lost 8 bases, with 18 bases spanning the gap. CDR3 length: 16 amino acids. Germline V gene sequence: CDR1 LGHNA, CDR2 YNFKEQ. CDR3 nucleotide sequence: TGTGCCAGCAGCCAAGACCCACTAGTGGGGCAGGGTACGCAGTATTTT. Protein sequence: CASSQDPLVGQGTQYF.

A few counts support this clonotype. V is TRBV6-2 or TRBV6-3 and J is TRBJ1-3, with no clear D. Germline V gene sequence: CDR1 MNHEY, CDR2 SVGEGT. V shed 2 bases and J shed 0 bases, with 5 bases lying between them. The length of the CDR3 is 14 residues. The CDR3, as DNA: TGTGCCAGCAGTTACGGCGACTCTGGAAACACCATATATTTT. Translation: CASSYGDSGNTIYF.

This clonotype was detected ten times or more. The CDR3 loop is CASSQAGLTKETQYF. The CDR3, as DNA: TGCGCCAGCAGTCAGGCAGGGCTTACTAAAGAGACCCAGTACTTC. This chain links TRBV23-1 with TRBJ2-5, with a weak D call TRBD1 (5 bases). TRBV23-1 is known as an ORF, though its function is uncertain. The CDR3 consists of 15 residues. V was trimmed by 3 bases and J by 3 bases, leaving 14 bases between them.

The chain combines TRBV24-1 with TRBJ2-4; 7 bases align to TRBD1. The V gene's germline CDR1 is KGHDR and CDR2 SFDVKD. The CDR3 runs to 16 residues. With V trimmed by 4 bases and J by 1 base, 6 bases remained unmatched. The CDR3 DNA reads as TGTGCCACCAGTGACTCAGGGGGAAGGGCCAAAAACATTCAGTACTTC. Its translation is CATSDSGGRAKNIQYF.

The sample holds a few counts of this clonotype. The chain combines TRBV27 with TRBJ2-7, with D tentatively TRBD1 (5 bases). Trimming left V 6 bases short and J 2 bases short, with 20 bases between. The CDR3 is made up of 16 amino acids. Germline V gives CDR1 MNHEY, CDR2 SMNVEV (reference sequence). CDR3 sequence: CASSIRAGNPTYEQYF. CDR3 bases: TGTGCCAGCAGCATCCGGGCAGGGAACCCTACCTACGAGCAGTACTTC.

This clonotype was seen repeatedly, ten times or more. The chain's CDR3 is CASSLELAGATDTQYF. Written as DNA, the CDR3 is TGTGCCAGCAGCTTAGAACTAGCGGGGGCCACAGATACGCAGTATTTT. The J gene is TRBJ2-3, the V gene TRBV7-6; 11 bases are a match to TRBD2. Losses at the gene ends were 1 base for V and 2 bases for J; bases not matched to a gene: 2. Per the germline V gene, CDR1 is SGHVS and CDR2 is FNYEAQ. The length of the CDR3 is 16 residues. The full variable domain, completed using reference TRBV7-6 and TRBJ2-3, is GAGVSQSPRYKVTKRGQDVALRCDPISGHVSLYWYRQALGQGPEFLTYFNYEAQQDKSGLPNDRFSAERPEGSISTLTIQRTEQRDSAMYRCASSLELAGATDTQYFGPGTRLTVL.

This clonotype is medium-sized (0.01 to 0.1%) by share. This sequence joins TRBV20-1 and TRBJ2-1; no clear D. The germline V gene has CDR1 DFQATT and CDR2 SNEGSKA (reference sequence). The CDR3 spans 13 residues. V lost 3 bases, J lost 8 bases, and 14 bases lay in between. CDR3 region: CSARILVKHEQFF. The CDR3 DNA sequence: TGCAGTGCTAGGATCTTAGTTAAGCATGAGCAGTTCTTC.

Sample share makes this clonotype medium-sized. The chain couples TRBV13 to TRBJ1-2; 9 positions agree with TRBD1. CDR1 is PRHDT and CDR2 is FYEKMQ in the germline V gene (reference sequence). The CDR3 loop spans 13 amino acids. The junction had 0 bases not matched to a gene; V was cut back by 0 bases and J by 7 bases. CDR3 protein: CASSLGTGGGYTF. CDR3 DNA: TGTGCCAGCAGCTTAGGGACAGGGGGTGGCTACACCTTC.